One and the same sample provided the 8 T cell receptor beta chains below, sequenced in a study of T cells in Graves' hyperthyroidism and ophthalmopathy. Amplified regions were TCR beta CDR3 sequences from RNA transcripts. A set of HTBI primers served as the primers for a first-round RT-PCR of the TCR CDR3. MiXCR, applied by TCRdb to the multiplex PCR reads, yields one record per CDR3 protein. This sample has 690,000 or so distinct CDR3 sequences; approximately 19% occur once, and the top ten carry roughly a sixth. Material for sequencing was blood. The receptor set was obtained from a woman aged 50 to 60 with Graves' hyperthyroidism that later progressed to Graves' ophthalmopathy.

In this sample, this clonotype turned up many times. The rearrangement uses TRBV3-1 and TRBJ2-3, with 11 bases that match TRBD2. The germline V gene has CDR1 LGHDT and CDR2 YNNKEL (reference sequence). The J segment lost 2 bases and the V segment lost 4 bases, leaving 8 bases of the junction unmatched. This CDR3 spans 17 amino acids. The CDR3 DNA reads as TGTGCCAGCAGCCCAGTAGGGACTAGCGGTTACACAGATACGCAGTATTTT. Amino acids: CASSPVGTSGYTDTQYF.

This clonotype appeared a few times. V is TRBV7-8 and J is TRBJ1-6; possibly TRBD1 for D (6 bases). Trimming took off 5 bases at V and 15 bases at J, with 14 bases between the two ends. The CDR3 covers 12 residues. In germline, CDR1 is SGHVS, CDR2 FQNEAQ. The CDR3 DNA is TGTGCCAGCAGCCAAACAGGGTTGGGCCTCCACTTT. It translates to CASSQTGLGLHF.

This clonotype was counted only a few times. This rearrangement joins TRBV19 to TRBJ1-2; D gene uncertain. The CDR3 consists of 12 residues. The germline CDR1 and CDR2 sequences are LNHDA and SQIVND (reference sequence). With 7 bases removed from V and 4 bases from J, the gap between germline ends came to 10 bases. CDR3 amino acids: CASNGWGYGYTF. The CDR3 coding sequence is TGTGCCAGTAACGGTTGGGGCTATGGCTACACCTTC. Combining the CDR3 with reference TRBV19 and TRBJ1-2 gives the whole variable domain DGGITQSPKYLFRKEGQNVTLSCEQNLNHDAMYWYRQDPGQGLRLIYYSQIVNDFQKGDIAEGYSVSREKKESFPLTVTSAQKNPTAFYLCASNGWGYGYTFGSGTRLTVV.

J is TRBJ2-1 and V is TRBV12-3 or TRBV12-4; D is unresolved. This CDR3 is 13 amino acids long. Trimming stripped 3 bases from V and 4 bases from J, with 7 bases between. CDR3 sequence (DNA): TGTGCCAGCAGTTTTGAACAGTACAATGAGCAGTTCTTC. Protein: CASSFEQYNEQFF.

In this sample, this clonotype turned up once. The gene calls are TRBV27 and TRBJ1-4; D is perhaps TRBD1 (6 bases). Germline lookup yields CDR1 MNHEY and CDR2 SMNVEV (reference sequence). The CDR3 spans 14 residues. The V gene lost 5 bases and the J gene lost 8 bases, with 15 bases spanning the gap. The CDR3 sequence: CASSTGAGDEKLFF. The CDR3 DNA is TGTGCCAGCAGTACCGGGGCAGGGGACGAAAAACTGTTTTTT.

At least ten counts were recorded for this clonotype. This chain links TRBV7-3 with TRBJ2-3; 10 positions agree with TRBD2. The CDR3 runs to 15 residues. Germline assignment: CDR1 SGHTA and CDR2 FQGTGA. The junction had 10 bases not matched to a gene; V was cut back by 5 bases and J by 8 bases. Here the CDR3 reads CASSLERGGGITQYF. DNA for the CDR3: TGTGCCAGCAGCCTCGAGCGGGGGGGCGGGATTACGCAGTATTTT.

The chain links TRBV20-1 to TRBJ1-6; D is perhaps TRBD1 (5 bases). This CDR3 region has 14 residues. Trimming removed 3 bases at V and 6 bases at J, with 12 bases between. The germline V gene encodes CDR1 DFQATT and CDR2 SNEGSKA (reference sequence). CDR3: CSASGDHVNSPLHF. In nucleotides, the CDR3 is TGCAGTGCTAGCGGGGACCACGTTAATTCACCCCTCCACTTT.

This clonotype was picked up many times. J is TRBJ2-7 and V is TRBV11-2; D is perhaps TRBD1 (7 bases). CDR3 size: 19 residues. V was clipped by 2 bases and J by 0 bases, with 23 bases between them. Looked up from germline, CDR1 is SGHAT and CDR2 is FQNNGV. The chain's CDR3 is CASSLLLGQGGLSSYEQYF. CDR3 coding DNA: TGTGCCAGCAGCTTACTCCTCGGCCAGGGGGGCCTCAGCTCCTACGAGCAGTACTTC.